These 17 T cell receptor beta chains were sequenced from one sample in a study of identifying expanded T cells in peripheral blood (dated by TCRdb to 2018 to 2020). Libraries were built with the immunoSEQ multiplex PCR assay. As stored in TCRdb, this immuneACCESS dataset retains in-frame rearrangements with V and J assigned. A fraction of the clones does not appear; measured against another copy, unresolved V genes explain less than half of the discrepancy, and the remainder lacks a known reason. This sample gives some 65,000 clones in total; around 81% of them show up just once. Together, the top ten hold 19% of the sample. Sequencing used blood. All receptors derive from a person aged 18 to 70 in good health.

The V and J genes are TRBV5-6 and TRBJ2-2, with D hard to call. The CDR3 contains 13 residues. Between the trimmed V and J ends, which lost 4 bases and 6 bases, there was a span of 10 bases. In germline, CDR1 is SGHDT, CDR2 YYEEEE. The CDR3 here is CASSLPASGELFF. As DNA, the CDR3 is TGTGCCAGCAGCCTCCCTGCGTCCGGGGAGCTGTTTTTT.

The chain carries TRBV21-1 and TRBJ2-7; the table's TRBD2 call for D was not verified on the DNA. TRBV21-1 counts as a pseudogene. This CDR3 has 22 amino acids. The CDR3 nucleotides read TGTGCCAGCAGCAACGACCATGCGGGACACGGAAACGGTGGGAGGGGGTACTACGAGCAGTACGTC. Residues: CASSNDHAGHGNGGRGYYEQYV.

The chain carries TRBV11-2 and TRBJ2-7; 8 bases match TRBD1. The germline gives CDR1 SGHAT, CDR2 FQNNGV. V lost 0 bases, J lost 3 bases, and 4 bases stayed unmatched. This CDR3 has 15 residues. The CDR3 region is CASSLDTGTGYEQYV. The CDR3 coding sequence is TGTGCCAGCAGCTTAGACACCGGGACAGGCTACGAGCAGTACGTC.

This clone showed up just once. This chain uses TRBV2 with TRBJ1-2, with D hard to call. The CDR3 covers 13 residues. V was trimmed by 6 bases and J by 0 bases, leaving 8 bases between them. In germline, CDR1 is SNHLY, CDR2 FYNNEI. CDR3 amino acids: CASRDGANYGYTF. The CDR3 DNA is TGTGCCAGCAGGGACGGAGCTAACTATGGCTACACCTTC.

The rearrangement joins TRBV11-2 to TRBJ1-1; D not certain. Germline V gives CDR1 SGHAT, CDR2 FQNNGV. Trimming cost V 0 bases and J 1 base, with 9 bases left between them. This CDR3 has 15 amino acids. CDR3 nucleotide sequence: TGTGCCAGCAGCTTAGATCTAATGAGGAACACTGAAGCTTTCTTT. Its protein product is CASSLDLMRNTEAFF. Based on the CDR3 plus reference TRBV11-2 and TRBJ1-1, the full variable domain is EAGVAQSPRYKIIEKRQSVAFWCNPISGHATLYWYQQILGQGPKLLIQFQNNGVVDDSQLPKDRFSAERLKGVDSTLKIQPAKLEDSAVYLCASSLDLMRNTEAFFGQGTRLTVV.

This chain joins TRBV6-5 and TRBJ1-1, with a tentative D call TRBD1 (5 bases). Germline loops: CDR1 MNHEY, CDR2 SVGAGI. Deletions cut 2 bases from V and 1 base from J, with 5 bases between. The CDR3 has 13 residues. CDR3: CASSYDRNTEAFF. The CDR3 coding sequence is TGTGCCAGCAGTTACGACAGGAACACTGAAGCTTTCTTT.

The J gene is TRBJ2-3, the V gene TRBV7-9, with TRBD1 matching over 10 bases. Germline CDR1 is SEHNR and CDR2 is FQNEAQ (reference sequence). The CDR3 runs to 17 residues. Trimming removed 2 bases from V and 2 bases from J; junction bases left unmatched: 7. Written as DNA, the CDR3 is TGTGCCAGCAGCTTAAACCTGGGGACAGGGGTCACAGATACGCAGTATTTT. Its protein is CASSLNLGTGVTDTQYF.

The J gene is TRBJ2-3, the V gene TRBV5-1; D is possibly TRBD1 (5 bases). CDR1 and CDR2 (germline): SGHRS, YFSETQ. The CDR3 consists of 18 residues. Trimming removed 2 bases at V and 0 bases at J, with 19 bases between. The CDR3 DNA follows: TGCGCCAGCAGCTTAACCCCCTGGACACAGGCTAGCACAGATACGCAGTATTTT. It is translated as CASSLTPWTQASTDTQYF.

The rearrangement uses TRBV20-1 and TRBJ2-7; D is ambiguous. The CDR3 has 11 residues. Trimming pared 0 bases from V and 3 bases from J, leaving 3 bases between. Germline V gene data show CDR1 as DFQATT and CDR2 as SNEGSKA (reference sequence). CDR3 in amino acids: CSARDDYEQYF. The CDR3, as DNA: TGCAGTGCTAGAGACGACTACGAGCAGTACTTC.

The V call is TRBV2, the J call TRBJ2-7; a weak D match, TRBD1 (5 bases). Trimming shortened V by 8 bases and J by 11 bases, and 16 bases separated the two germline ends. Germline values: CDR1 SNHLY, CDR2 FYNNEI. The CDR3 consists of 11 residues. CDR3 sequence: CASEDTAFKYF. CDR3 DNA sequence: TGTGCCAGCGAGGACACTGCTTTTAAGTACTTC.

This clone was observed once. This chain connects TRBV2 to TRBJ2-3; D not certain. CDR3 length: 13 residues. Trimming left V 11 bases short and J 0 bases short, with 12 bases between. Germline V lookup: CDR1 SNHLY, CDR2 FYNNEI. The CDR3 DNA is TGTGCCGGCGCATCAACTAGCACAGATACGCAGTATTTT. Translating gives CAGASTSTDTQYF.

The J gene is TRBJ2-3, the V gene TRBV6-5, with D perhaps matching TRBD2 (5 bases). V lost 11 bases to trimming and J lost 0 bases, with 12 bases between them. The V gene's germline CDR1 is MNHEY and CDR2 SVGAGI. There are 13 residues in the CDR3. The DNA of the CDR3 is TGTGCCTCAACGGACTCTAGCACAGATACGCAGTATTTT. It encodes CASTDSSTDTQYF.

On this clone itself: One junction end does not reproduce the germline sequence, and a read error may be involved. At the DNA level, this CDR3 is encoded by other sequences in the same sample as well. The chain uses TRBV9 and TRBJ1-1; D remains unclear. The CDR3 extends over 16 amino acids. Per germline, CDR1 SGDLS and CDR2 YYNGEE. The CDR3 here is CASSPIGPLMNTEAFF. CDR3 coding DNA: TGTGCCAGCAGCCCTATAGGACCACTCATGAACACTGAAGCCTTCTTT.

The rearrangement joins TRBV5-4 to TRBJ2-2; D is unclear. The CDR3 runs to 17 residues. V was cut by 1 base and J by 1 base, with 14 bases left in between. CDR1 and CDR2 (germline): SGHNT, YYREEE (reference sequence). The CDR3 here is CASSLYYPRLNTGELFF. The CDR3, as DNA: TGTGCCAGCAGCTTGTATTATCCTAGGCTGAACACCGGGGAGCTGTTTTTT.

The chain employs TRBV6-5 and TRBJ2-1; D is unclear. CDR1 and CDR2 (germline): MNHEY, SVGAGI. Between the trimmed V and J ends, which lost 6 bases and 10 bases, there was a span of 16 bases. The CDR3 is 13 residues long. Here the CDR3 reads CASRKDNSEEQFF. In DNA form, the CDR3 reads TGTGCCAGCAGAAAAGACAACTCGGAGGAGCAGTTCTTC.

In nucleotides, the CDR3 is TGTGCCAGCAGTGAAGGCCCTAGCGGGAGATTAGTACAGTACTTC. It translates to CASSEGPSGRLVQYF. The rearrangement joins TRBV6-1 to TRBJ2-7; 10 bases line up with TRBD2. V shed 1 base and J 10 bases; nucleotides not matched to a gene: 10. Germline V gives CDR1 MNHNS, CDR2 SASEGT. The CDR3 extends over 15 amino acids.

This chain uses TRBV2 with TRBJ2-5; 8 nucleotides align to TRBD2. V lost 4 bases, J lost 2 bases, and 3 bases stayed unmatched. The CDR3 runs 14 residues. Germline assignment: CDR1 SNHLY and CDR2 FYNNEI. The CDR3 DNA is TGTGCCAGCAGTGCTAGCGGGCCACAAGAGACCCAGTACTTC. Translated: CASSASGPQETQYF.